These 22 T cell receptor beta chains came from one sample sequenced in a study of blood T cell repertoires in COVID-19. This table comes from immunoSEQ multiplex PCR, and its TCRdb copy is limited to in-frame clones, with some not included. The sample consists of about 530,000 clones, 85% to 90% of them appearing once. The sequencing input was peripheral blood. The receptors stem from a woman aged 45-65 years with COVID-19, enrolled during active disease.

For the CDR3, the DNA is TGTGCCAGCAGTTACGCGGGGGCACGCTATGGCTACACCTTC. This sequence encodes CASSYAGARYGYTF. The chain employs TRBV6-5 and TRBJ1-2; D possibly corresponds to TRBD1 (6 bases). The CDR3 runs to 14 residues. The ends were cut back, 2 bases at V and 4 bases at J, with 11 bases in the middle. The germline V gene has CDR1 MNHEY and CDR2 SVGAGI.

The chain combines TRBV19 with TRBJ1-2, with TRBD1 identical over 10 bases. The CDR3 contains 17 residues. Germline lookup yields CDR1 LNHDA and CDR2 SQIVND (reference sequence). Trimming took 8 bases from V and 4 from J; bases not matched to a gene: 16. CDR3 in amino acids: CASVPFYRDRGPYGYTF. DNA of the CDR3: TGTGCCAGTGTCCCCTTTTACCGGGACAGGGGTCCCTATGGCTACACCTTC.

In this sample, this clone turned up a few times. The chain joins TRBV18 to TRBJ1-2; TRBD1 aligns across 7 bases. Germline V gene lookup returns CDR1 KGHSH and CDR2 LQKENI. This CDR3 is built from 14 residues. Unmatched junction bases numbered 12, after V lost 6 bases and J lost 8 bases. Here the CDR3 reads CASSSTGLRMGYTF. The CDR3 DNA follows: TGTGCCAGCTCTTCGACAGGGCTGAGAATGGGCTACACCTTC.

The V and J genes are TRBV19 and TRBJ2-1; 10 bases are a match to TRBD2. Germline-derived CDR1 and CDR2 are LNHDA and SQIVND (reference sequence). CDR3 length equals 15 residues. J was trimmed by 7 bases and V by 3 bases; bases with no gene match: 6. This CDR3 reads CASSILAGGWNEQFF. The DNA of the CDR3 is TGTGCCAGTAGTATTTTAGCGGGGGGATGGAATGAGCAGTTCTTC.

This sequence joins TRBV29-1 and TRBJ2-1, with no clear D. This CDR3 is 12 amino acids long. Between the trimmed V and J ends, which lost 3 bases and 7 bases, there was a span of 10 bases. CDR1 is SQVTM and CDR2 is ANQGSEA in the germline V gene. The CDR3 spells CSVEVSDNEQFF. The CDR3 DNA is TGCAGCGTTGAGGTCTCAGATAATGAGCAGTTCTTC.

The V call is TRBV19, the J call TRBJ1-1; possible D gene TRBD1, 5 bases. CDR1 and CDR2 (germline): LNHDA, SQIVND (reference sequence). CDR3 length: 16 amino acids. Trimming took 4 bases from V and 1 from J, leaving 16 bases between them. The DNA of the CDR3 is TGTGCCAGTAGTACGCCAGGTCTGGGGGGGAACACTGAAGCTTTCTTT. The encoded protein is CASSTPGLGGNTEAFF.

The J gene is TRBJ2-7, the V gene TRBV5-1, with 12 positions matching TRBD1. V lost 0 bases and J lost 7; bases outside the gene matches: 5. The germline V gene has CDR1 SGHRS and CDR2 YFSETQ. This CDR3 has 15 amino acids. DNA for the CDR3: TGCGCCAGCAGCTTGGGGGACAGGGGGCTCGGGGAGCAGTACTTC. Its protein product is CASSLGDRGLGEQYF. Full variable domain (remainder filled in from reference TRBV5-1 and TRBJ2-7): KAGVTQTPRYLIKTRGQQVTLSCSPISGHRSVSWYQQTPGQGLQFLFEYFSETQRNKGNFPGRFSGRQFSNSRSEMNVSTLELGDSALYLCASSLGDRGLGEQYFGPGTRLTVT.

CDR3 amino acids: CASQGPSGEGDTQYF. CDR3 sequence (DNA): TGTGCCAGCCAAGGCCCTAGCGGGGAAGGAGATACGCAGTATTTT. This chain connects TRBV2 to TRBJ2-3, with TRBD2 matching over 9 bases. Germline V lookup: CDR1 SNHLY, CDR2 FYNNEI. V shed 8 bases and J 5 bases; nucleotides not matched to a gene: 11. The CDR3 consists of 15 residues.

The V and J genes are TRBV12-3 or TRBV12-4 and TRBJ2-2; TRBD1 is a possible D gene (5 bases). V was shortened by 5 bases and J by 4 bases, with 8 bases between the two germline ends. This CDR3 has 13 amino acids. The CDR3 spells CASSTTVTGELFF. As DNA, the CDR3 is TGTGCCAGCAGTACGACAGTCACCGGGGAGCTGTTTTTT.

The chain is built from TRBV6-6 and TRBJ1-6, with TRBD1 matching 7 bases. The CDR3 covers 14 residues. Germline V lookup: CDR1 MNHNY, CDR2 SVGAGI (reference sequence). The junction had 5 bases not matched to a gene; V was cut back by 5 bases and J by 7 bases. CDR3 in amino acids: CASSAGTVNSPLHF. The CDR3 DNA reads TGTGCCAGCAGTGCCGGGACAGTCAATTCACCCCTCCACTTT.

This clone came up once. The J gene is TRBJ2-7, the V gene TRBV20-1; TRBD1 might be the D (6 bases). Trimming took off 3 bases at V and 3 bases at J, with 21 bases between the two ends. The germline gives CDR1 DFQATT, CDR2 SNEGSKA (reference sequence). The CDR3 sequence is 16 residues long. CDR3 loop: CSASGWDMAGHYEQYF. CDR3 DNA sequence: TGCAGTGCTAGTGGGTGGGACATGGCGGGCCACTACGAGCAGTACTTC.

The chain employs TRBV14 and TRBJ2-1; D unresolved. There are 15 residues in the CDR3. The germline V gene has CDR1 SGHDN and CDR2 FVKESK. Trimming cost V 0 bases and J 0 bases, with 6 bases left between them. The DNA of the CDR3 is TGTGCCAGCAGCCAAGACTTAAACTCCTACAATGAGCAGTTCTTC. Translated, it gives CASSQDLNSYNEQFF.

This clone occurred once. The chain joins TRBV4-1 to TRBJ1-3, with D possibly TRBD1 on 5 matching bases. Deletions cut 4 bases from V and 4 bases from J, with 11 bases between. The germline V gene encodes CDR1 MGHRA and CDR2 YSYEKL. The CDR3 is made up of 14 amino acids. The CDR3 region is CASSLGAAGNTIYF. The CDR3 DNA reads as TGCGCCAGCAGCCTAGGGGCGGCAGGAAACACCATATATTTT.

The chain uses TRBV9 and TRBJ1-6; D unresolved. This CDR3 has 14 residues. The germline V gene has CDR1 SGDLS and CDR2 YYNGEE. V lost 0 bases to trimming and J lost 7 bases, with 8 bases between them. DNA of the CDR3: TGTGCCAGCAGCGTAGGGCGCGGGAATTCACCCCTCCACTTT. Translated, it gives CASSVGRGNSPLHF.

This clone appeared once. The rearrangement uses TRBV5-5 and TRBJ2-7; a possible D gene is TRBD2 (6 bases). Germline values: CDR1 SGHKS, CDR2 YYEKEE (reference sequence). V gave up 4 bases and J gave up 4 bases, with 6 bases separating them. There are 11 residues in the CDR3. Here the CDR3 reads CASSRGYEQYF. The DNA of the CDR3 is TGTGCCAGCAGCCGGGGGTACGAGCAGTACTTC.

The chain's CDR3 is CASRGGQETQYF. CDR3 coding DNA: TGTGCCAGCAGGGGGGGCCAAGAGACCCAGTACTTC. J is TRBJ2-5 and V is TRBV2; a possible D gene is TRBD2 (6 bases). CDR1 SNHLY and CDR2 FYNNEI come from the germline V gene. Trimming took 6 bases from V and 1 from J, leaving 6 bases between them. CDR3 size: 12 residues.

The chain uses TRBV28 and TRBJ1-1; 8 bases are a match to TRBD1. The CDR3 length is 16 residues. The trim removed 7 bases at V and 1 base at J, leaving 11 bases unmatched. Germline assignment: CDR1 MDHEN and CDR2 SYDVKM. The CDR3 nucleotides read TGTGCCAGCAAAGGAGACAGGGGCATTTCGAACACTGAAGCTTTCTTT. Amino acids: CASKGDRGISNTEAFF.

This rearrangement joins TRBV4-2 to TRBJ2-3; 11 nucleotides line up with TRBD2. J was trimmed by 0 bases and V by 1 base; bases with no gene match: 9. CDR3 length: 19 residues. Germline CDR1 is LGHNA and CDR2 is YNFKEQ. In DNA form, the CDR3 reads TGTGCCAGCAGCCAAGTTTCCTTAATAGCGGGGGGGAGCACAGATACGCAGTATTTT. Translating gives CASSQVSLIAGGSTDTQYF.

The J gene is TRBJ1-4, the V gene TRBV5-4, with D hard to call. The germline V gene has CDR1 SGHNT and CDR2 YYREEE (reference sequence). The CDR3 has 13 amino acids. Trimming pared 9 bases from V and 2 bases from J, leaving 11 bases between. The CDR3 DNA sequence: TGTGCCACCTCAGGTTCGACTAATGAAAAACTGTTTTTT. The encoded protein is CATSGSTNEKLFF.

The chain is built from TRBV5-1 and TRBJ1-1; a weak D match, TRBD1 (5 bases). Trimming removed 4 bases from V and 2 bases from J, with 9 bases in between. In germline, CDR1 is SGHRS, CDR2 YFSETQ. CDR3 length equals 13 residues. Here the CDR3 reads CASSATDNTEAFF. For the CDR3, the DNA is TGCGCCAGCAGCGCGACAGATAACACTGAAGCTTTCTTT.

This sequence joins TRBV7-8 and TRBJ2-3, with 7 nucleotides matching TRBD2. The length of the CDR3 is 15 residues. V was pared by 1 base and J by 2 bases, with 3 bases of the junction left unmatched. Germline V gene data show CDR1 as SGHVS and CDR2 as FQNEAQ. CDR3 bases: TGTGCCAGCAGCTTAGGGCGGGGGTTCACAGATACGCAGTATTTT. Protein sequence: CASSLGRGFTDTQYF.

V usage is TRBV5-6 and J usage is TRBJ1-2; D is ambiguous. Looked up from germline, CDR1 is SGHDT and CDR2 is YYEEEE. V lost 1 base to trimming and J lost 9 bases, with 13 bases between them. The CDR3 is 13 amino acids. The DNA for the CDR3 is TGTGCCAGCAGCTTGAATCCTACCGGGAGCTACACCTTC. Its translation: CASSLNPTGSYTF.